Sequencing of this T cell receptor (beta chain) was carried out in a study of cytomegalovirus exposure and HLA in healthy donors. Study-wide points: According to a later analysis, TCR clusters from the first cohort tended to co-occur in the 100 to 150 validation repertoires.

To note about this clone: Its target is unknown.

Trimming cost V 3 bases and J 5 bases; bases outside gene matches: 1. Germline V gives CDR1 SQVTM, CDR2 ANQGSEA. The length of the CDR3 is 14 residues. The table came from immunoSEQ multiplex PCR; TCRdb's copy has only in-frame clones and leaves some out. The profile covers 160,000 or so clones, with 84% appearing a single time and more than 8.5% taken by the ten largest. The V gene is TRBV29-1, the J gene TRBJ2-7, with TRBD2 identical over 16 bases. The origin of this receptor is a man aged 30 to 39 in good health and CMV-seropositive. The specimen sequenced was PBMCs. CDR3 coding DNA: TGCAGCGTTGAGGGGACTAGCGGGAGGGACGAGCAGTACTTC. It yields the protein CSVEGTSGRDEQYF.